The 19 T cell receptor beta chains given below trace back to one sample, sequenced in a study of cytomegalovirus exposure and HLA in healthy donors (dated by TCRdb to 2015 to 2018). The method was the immunoSEQ multiplex PCR assay. For the multiplex PCR, a mixture combining 60 forward primers for TCR Vbeta segments and 13 reverse primers for TCR Jbeta segments was used. What TCRdb holds here is the immuneACCESS table cut down to in-frame rearrangements. Part of the clones is not present; checked against another copy, under half of the missing clones reflect an unresolved V gene, and the others are unexplained. Within this sample are around 200,000 clones, with 70% of them counted one time only. Of the sample, roughly 2.5% is held by the ten largest clones. The sequencing sample was made of PBMCs. The receptors shown here come from a man aged 35 to 55 in good health and CMV-seropositive.

This clone was seen once. The chain combines TRBV4-1 with TRBJ2-3, with D tentatively TRBD2 (6 bases). Germline CDR1 is MGHRA and CDR2 is YSYEKL. V lost 10 bases to trimming and J lost 0 bases, with 17 bases between them. The CDR3 is made up of 15 amino acids. The CDR3 sequence: CATALTSTSTDTQYF. DNA for the CDR3: TGCGCCACCGCACTCACTAGCACAAGCACAGATACGCAGTATTTT.

This clone was seen more than once but under ten times. The chain links TRBV15 to TRBJ1-1; TRBD1 is a possible D gene (5 bases). The V gene lost 4 bases and the J gene lost 4 bases, with 19 bases spanning the gap. The CDR3 covers 16 residues. Germline V gives CDR1 LNHNV, CDR2 YYDKDF (reference sequence). The CDR3 region has the DNA TGTGCCACCAGCACCCCTCGGATGTCCGGGGGCACTGAAGCTTTCTTT. Protein sequence: CATSTPRMSGGTEAFF. The full variable domain, in which reference TRBV15 and TRBJ1-1 provide the parts outside the CDR3, is DAMVIQNPRYQVTQFGKPVTLSCSQTLNHNVMYWYQQKSSQAPKLLFHYYDKDFNNEADTPDNFQSRRPNTSFCFLDIRSPGLGDTAMYLCATSTPRMSGGTEAFFGQGTRLTVV.

The gene calls are TRBV6-6 and TRBJ2-7; TRBD1 matches 8 bases. CDR1 and CDR2 (germline): MNHNY, SVGAGI (reference sequence). The trim removed 7 bases at V and 0 bases at J, leaving 5 bases unmatched. This CDR3 has 14 amino acids. The CDR3 reads CASMGQADSYEQYF. The CDR3 DNA reads TGTGCCAGCATGGGACAGGCGGACTCCTACGAGCAGTACTTC.

V is TRBV10-3 and J is TRBJ2-2, with 7 bases lining up with TRBD1. The CDR3 is 15 residues long. Germline V gene lookup returns CDR1 ENHRY and CDR2 SYGVKD. V lost 10 bases to trimming and J lost 4 bases; unmatched junction nucleotides: 12. CDR3 DNA sequence: TGTGCCAGCAGGTTGACAGGGTTCAGCACCGGGGAGCTGTTTTTT. Residues: CASRLTGFSTGELFF.

This clone came up a few times. This rearrangement joins TRBV6-6 to TRBJ1-4, with D perhaps TRBD1 (5 bases). V lost 6 bases to trimming and J lost 4 bases, with 12 bases between them. Looked up from germline, CDR1 is MNHNY and CDR2 is SVGAGI (reference sequence). There are 14 residues in the CDR3. The CDR3 coding sequence is TGTGCCAGCAGAACGGGGGGGTATAATGAAAAACTGTTTTTT. Protein: CASRTGGYNEKLFF.

The rearrangement links TRBV5-5 to TRBJ2-1; TRBD2 matches 11 bases. V trimming: 0 bases; J trimming: 5 bases; junction bases outside the gene matches: 4. This CDR3 is 16 amino acids long. Germline loops: CDR1 SGHKS, CDR2 YYEKEE (reference sequence). The CDR3 nucleotides are TGTGCCAGCAGCTTGGTTACTAGCGGGGGACACAATGAGCAGTTCTTC. Translated: CASSLVTSGGHNEQFF. Filled out from reference TRBV5-5 and TRBJ2-1, the complete variable domain reads DAGVTQSPTHLIKTRGQQVTLRCSPISGHKSVSWYQQVLGQGPQFIFQYYEKEERGRGNFPDRFSARQFPNYSSELNVNALLLGDSALYLCASSLVTSGGHNEQFFGPGTRLTVL.

J is TRBJ2-3 and V is TRBV7-9; the match to TRBD1 covers 9 bases. From germline, CDR1 is SEHNR and CDR2 FQNEAQ (reference sequence). This CDR3 spans 15 amino acids. Unmatched junction bases numbered 7, after V lost 4 bases and J lost 5 bases. The CDR3 protein is CASSSRTGVEDTQYF. DNA of the CDR3: TGTGCCAGCAGCTCCCGGACAGGGGTGGAAGATACGCAGTATTTT. The full variable domain, with the rest looked up from reference TRBV7-9 and TRBJ2-3, is DTGVSQNPRHKITKRGQNVTFRCDPISEHNRLYWYRQTLGQGPEFLTYFQNEAQLEKSRLLSDRFSAERPKGSFSTLEIQRTEQGDSAMYLCASSSRTGVEDTQYFGPGTRLTVL.

This clone appeared a few times. This chain links TRBV10-3 with TRBJ1-1; TRBD1 might be the D (5 bases). The CDR3 totals 17 residues. V lost 0 bases and J lost 0, with 14 bases in between. Germline V gene data show CDR1 as ENHRY and CDR2 as SYGVKD. For the CDR3, the DNA is TGTGCCATCAGTGAGTCGACTCTGTCAGGGTTGAACACTGAAGCTTTCTTT. Translating gives CAISESTLSGLNTEAFF.

This chain joins TRBV6-5 and TRBJ2-7; perhaps TRBD2 as D (6 bases). The CDR3 runs 15 residues. V lost 5 bases and J lost 2, with 16 bases in between. The V gene's germline CDR1 is MNHEY and CDR2 SVGAGI. CDR3 sequence (DNA): TGTGCCAGCAGTCCCCTGTGGGCGGGAACCTACGAGCAGTACTTC. Amino acid sequence: CASSPLWAGTYEQYF.

This chain joins TRBV9 and TRBJ2-7; weak D call: TRBD2 (6 bases). V shed 0 bases and J shed 0 bases, with 10 bases lying between them. Germline CDR1 is SGDLS and CDR2 is YYNGEE. CDR3 length equals 15 residues. DNA for the CDR3: TGTGCCAGCAGCGTAGGCGGGGAACTCTCCTACGAGCAGTACTTC. Translating it yields CASSVGGELSYEQYF. The entire variable domain, with the rest obtained from reference TRBV9 and TRBJ2-7, is as follows: DSGVTQTPKHLITATGQRVTLRCSPRSGDLSVYWYQQSLDQGLQFLIQYYNGEERAKGNILERFSAQQFPDLHSELNLSSLELGDSALYFCASSVGGELSYEQYFGPGTRLTVT.

The rearrangement joins TRBV5-1 to TRBJ1-1, with TRBD1 matching over 9 bases. The trim removed 0 bases at V and 2 bases at J, leaving 2 bases unmatched. Germline V gives CDR1 SGHRS, CDR2 YFSETQ. The CDR3 is made up of 15 amino acids. The CDR3 nucleotides are TGCGCCAGCAGCTTGGCAACAGGGGGCAACACTGAAGCTTTCTTT. It specifies CASSLATGGNTEAFF. The variable domain in full, with the rest retrieved from reference TRBV5-1 and TRBJ1-1, is KAGVTQTPRYLIKTRGQQVTLSCSPISGHRSVSWYQQTPGQGLQFLFEYFSETQRNKGNFPGRFSGRQFSNSRSEMNVSTLELGDSALYLCASSLATGGNTEAFFGQGTRLTVV.

J is TRBJ2-2 and V is TRBV7-2; D uncertain. Germline CDR1 is SGHTA and CDR2 is FQGNSA. CDR3 length: 13 amino acids. V was pared by 1 base and J by 6 bases, with 6 bases between. The CDR3 protein is CASSLGPAGELFF. CDR3 nucleotide sequence: TGTGCCAGCAGCTTAGGTCCGGCCGGGGAGCTGTTTTTT. The variable domain in full, completed from reference TRBV7-2 and TRBJ2-2, reads GAGVSQSPSNKVTEKGKDVELRCDPISGHTALYWYRQSLGQGLEFLIYFQGNSAPDKSGLPSDRFSAERTGGSVSTLTIQRTQQEDSAVYLCASSLGPAGELFFGEGSRLTVL.

This clone has just a few counts. V and J are TRBV25-1 and TRBJ2-5; D is unresolved. The CDR3 runs to 14 residues. Germline V CDR1 and CDR2: MGHDK, SYGVNS. The germline V and J ends were trimmed by 3 bases and 4 bases, with 12 bases remaining between them. The CDR3 loop reads CASSDAASSETQYF. CDR3 DNA sequence: TGTGCCAGCAGTGATGCAGCGTCTTCAGAGACCCAGTACTTC.

The J gene is TRBJ2-3, the V gene TRBV5-4, with TRBD2 matching over 9 bases. Germline V gene sequence: CDR1 SGHNT, CDR2 YYREEE (reference sequence). This CDR3 comprises 16 residues. V shed 4 bases, J shed 4 bases, and the junction held 10 bases outside the gene matches. For the CDR3, the DNA is TGTGCCAGCAGCCCTCGGGCTAGCGGGGTTGCAGATACGCAGTATTTT. Protein product: CASSPRASGVADTQYF.

The CDR3 DNA is TGCGCCAGCAGCCAAGGCGGGCAGGTCACTGAAGCTTTCTTT. Translating it yields CASSQGGQVTEAFF. This chain connects TRBV4-3 to TRBJ1-1; D is unclear. There are 14 residues in the CDR3. V dropped 1 base and J dropped 4 bases, with 10 bases sitting between them. Germline CDR1 and CDR2: LGHNA and YSLEER.

V gene TRBV29-1 combines with J gene TRBJ2-2; D is ambiguous. Trimming stripped 4 bases from V and 2 bases from J, with 5 bases between. The CDR3 extends over 12 amino acids. Germline assignment: CDR1 SQVTM and CDR2 ANQGSEA. In nucleotides, the CDR3 is TGCAGCGTTGCAGGAAACACCGGGGAGCTGTTTTTT. Amino acid sequence: CSVAGNTGELFF.

As regards this clone: Other DNA sequences from this sample encode an identical CDR3 as well. The CDR3, as DNA: TGTGCCAGCAGCTTAGGGACTAGCGGGGGGTACGAGCAGTACTTC. It codes for CASSLGTSGGYEQYF. This rearrangement joins TRBV7-8 to TRBJ2-7, with TRBD2 matching 14 bases. J lost 4 bases, V lost 1 base, and 0 bases had no gene match. This CDR3 is 15 amino acids long. Germline lookup yields CDR1 SGHVS and CDR2 FQNEAQ.

This clone has just a few counts. The chain joins TRBV14 to TRBJ2-7; 8 bases are shared with TRBD1. The CDR3 has 13 amino acids. The V gene end was trimmed by 0 bases and the J gene end by 9 bases; junction bases not matched to a gene: 4. In germline, CDR1 is SGHDN, CDR2 FVKESK. The CDR3 nucleotides read TGTGCCAGCAGCCAAGATAACAGGGGGGTGCAGTACTTC. Translated, it gives CASSQDNRGVQYF.

The chain joins TRBV2 to TRBJ1-1, with D perhaps matching TRBD1 (5 bases). Germline V gene sequence: CDR1 SNHLY, CDR2 FYNNEI. CDR3 size: 14 residues. Trimming took off 7 bases at V and 4 bases at J, with 16 bases between the two ends. As DNA, the CDR3 is TGTGCCAGCATGGTTCAGGGCCAGGGCACTGAAGCTTTCTTT. Its protein product is CASMVQGQGTEAFF.